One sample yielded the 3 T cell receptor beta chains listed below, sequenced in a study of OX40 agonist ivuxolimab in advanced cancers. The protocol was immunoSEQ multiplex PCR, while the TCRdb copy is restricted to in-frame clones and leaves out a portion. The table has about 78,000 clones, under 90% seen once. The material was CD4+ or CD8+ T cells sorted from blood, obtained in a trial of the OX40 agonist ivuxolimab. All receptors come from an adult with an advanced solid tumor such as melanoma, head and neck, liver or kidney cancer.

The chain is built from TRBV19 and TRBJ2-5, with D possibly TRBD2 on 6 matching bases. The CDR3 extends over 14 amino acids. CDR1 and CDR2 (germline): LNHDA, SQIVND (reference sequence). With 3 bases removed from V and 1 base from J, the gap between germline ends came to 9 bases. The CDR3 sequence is CASSIRGIQETQYF. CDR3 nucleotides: TGTGCCAGTAGTATTCGGGGGATCCAAGAGACCCAGTACTTC.

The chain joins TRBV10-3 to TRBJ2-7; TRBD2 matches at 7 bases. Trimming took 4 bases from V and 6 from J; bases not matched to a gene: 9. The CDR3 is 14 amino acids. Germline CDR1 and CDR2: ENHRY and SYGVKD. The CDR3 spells CAISVRGGEGEQYF. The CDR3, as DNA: TGTGCCATCAGTGTTAGGGGCGGGGAGGGCGAGCAGTACTTC.

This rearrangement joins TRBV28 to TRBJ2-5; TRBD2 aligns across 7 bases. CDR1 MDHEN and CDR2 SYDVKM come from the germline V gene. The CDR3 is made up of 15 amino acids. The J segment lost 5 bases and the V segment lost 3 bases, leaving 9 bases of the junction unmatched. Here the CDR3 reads CASSFPRGERETQYF. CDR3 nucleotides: TGTGCCAGCAGTTTCCCTCGGGGGGAGAGGGAGACCCAGTACTTC.